Listed here are 13 T cell receptor beta chains from one sample, sequenced in a study of blood T cell repertoires in COVID-19. Produced via immunoSEQ multiplex PCR; TCRdb's table is partial and in-frame only. The sample consists of about 170,000 clones, around nine tenths of them appearing once. The sequencing input was peripheral blood. The receptors were sampled from a man between 50 and 59 years old who had recovered from COVID-19.

This clone was found once. The chain carries TRBV20-1 and TRBJ1-1; unclear D gene. Trimming removed 6 bases from V and 4 bases from J, with 9 bases in between. This CDR3 comprises 11 residues. Germline CDR1 DFQATT, CDR2 SNEGSKA (reference sequence). The CDR3 nucleotides are TGCAGTGCCCACCGGGGCACTGAAGCTTTCTTT. Its translation is CSAHRGTEAFF.

Comment on this clone: At one of its ends the junction is not consistent with the germline gene, which may arise from a read error. The chain combines TRBV3-1 (or the pseudogene TRBV3-2) with TRBJ2-1; 11 positions agree with TRBD2. The CDR3 runs 13 residues. Looked up from germline, CDR1 is LGHDT and CDR2 is YNNKEL (reference sequence). In nucleotides, the CDR3 is TGTGCCAGCAAACTAGCGGGGGACAATGGGCAGTTCTTC. Encoded protein: CASKLAGDNGQFF.

The V gene is TRBV10-2, the J gene TRBJ2-7; D possibly corresponds to TRBD1 (6 bases). The CDR3 contains 13 residues. V was shortened by 3 bases and J by 5 bases, with 11 bases between the two germline ends. Per germline, CDR1 WSHSY and CDR2 SAAADI. CDR3 sequence reads: CASSDNRVDEQYF. The CDR3 bases are TGCGCCAGCAGTGACAACAGGGTGGACGAGCAGTACTTC.

The chain has TRBV4-1 and TRBJ2-3; 9 positions match TRBD1. Trimming at V came to 1 base and at J to 2 bases, leaving 7 bases not matched to a gene. The CDR3 covers 17 residues. In germline, CDR1 is MGHRA, CDR2 YSYEKL. In DNA, the CDR3 is TGCGCCAGCAGCCAAGTCTGGACAGGGGCTATCACAGATACGCAGTATTTT. Amino acids: CASSQVWTGAITDTQYF.

This clone was seen more than once but under ten times. The chain employs TRBV7-2 and TRBJ2-5, with D perhaps TRBD1 (6 bases). The CDR3 is 15 residues long. V was shortened by 5 bases and J by 5 bases, with 18 bases between the two germline ends. CDR1 SGHTA and CDR2 FQGNSA come from the germline V gene. DNA for the CDR3: TGTGCCAGCAGCCCAGGGGTGCTAGGGGTGGAGACCCAGTACTTC. This encodes CASSPGVLGVETQYF.

This chain connects TRBV5-6 to TRBJ2-1; TRBD2 matches at 9 bases. With 4 bases clipped from V and 2 bases from J, the junction kept 7 bases outside the gene matches. The CDR3 has 16 amino acids. Germline values: CDR1 SGHDT, CDR2 YYEEEE. The CDR3 DNA is TGTGCCAGCAGCCAGATCTGGACTAGCGCCTACAATGAGCAGTTCTTC. As protein: CASSQIWTSAYNEQFF. Looking up the rest from reference TRBV5-6 and TRBJ2-1 gives the full variable domain: DAGVTQSPTHLIKTRGQQVTLRCSPKSGHDTVSWYQQALGQGPQFIFQYYEEEERQRGNFPDRFSGHQFPNYSSELNVNALLLGDSALYLCASSQIWTSAYNEQFFGPGTRLTVL.

The V and J genes are TRBV27 and TRBJ1-4, with D possibly TRBD1 on 6 matching bases. CDR1 and CDR2 from the germline V gene are MNHEY and SMNVEV (reference sequence). V was clipped by 3 bases and J by 7 bases, with 12 bases between them. CDR3 size: 14 residues. CDR3 loop: CASSFAGEGEKLFF. The CDR3 DNA is TGTGCCAGCAGTTTTGCAGGGGAGGGTGAAAAACTGTTTTTT.

This clone was seen more than once but under ten times. The chain is built from TRBV19 and TRBJ1-3, with 7 bases that match TRBD1. The germline V gene has CDR1 LNHDA and CDR2 SQIVND (reference sequence). V lost 11 bases, J lost 0 bases, and 4 bases stayed unmatched. The CDR3 loop spans 13 amino acids. In nucleotides, the CDR3 is TGTGCCTGTACAGGGGCCTCTGGAAACACCATATATTTT. Amino acids: CACTGASGNTIYF.

The chain carries TRBV6-5 and TRBJ2-1; D remains ambiguous. The germline V and J ends were trimmed by 7 bases and 5 bases, with 12 bases remaining between them. Germline V gene data show CDR1 as MNHEY and CDR2 as SVGAGI. The CDR3 extends over 13 amino acids. CDR3 coding DNA: TGTGCCAGCAAGTTCGGGTCCAACAATGAGCAGTTCTTC. It specifies CASKFGSNNEQFF.

This chain links TRBV4-1 with TRBJ1-6; 8 bases are shared with TRBD1. Germline CDR1 is MGHRA and CDR2 is YSYEKL. This CDR3 is 17 amino acids long. J lost 7 bases, V lost 0 bases, and 8 bases had no gene match. The CDR3 bases are TGCGCCAGCAGCCAAGAGGGTGGCGGACAGGGAAATTCACCCCTCCACTTT. Translation gives CASSQEGGGQGNSPLHF.

CDR3 nucleotide sequence: TGCGCCAGCAGCTCGGGACAGGGATCCGAGCAGTACTTC. Translating gives CASSSGQGSEQYF. V usage is TRBV5-1 and J usage is TRBJ2-7; 9 bases align to TRBD1. V trimming: 3 bases; J trimming: 6 bases; junction bases outside the gene matches: 4. The germline CDR1 and CDR2 sequences are SGHRS and YFSETQ. This CDR3 has 13 residues.

The chain employs TRBV15 and TRBJ2-7; D is uncertain. Deletions cut 0 bases from V and 0 bases from J, with 9 bases between. The length of the CDR3 is 15 residues. The germline CDR1 and CDR2 sequences are LNHNV and YYDKDF (reference sequence). The CDR3 coding sequence is TGTGCCACCAGCAGAGAAGGAGTAGTCTCCTACGAGCAGTACTTC. It codes for CATSREGVVSYEQYF.

This clone showed up just a few times. The same CDR3 can be traced to other DNA sequences in this sample. This CDR3 reads CASSSTRQGPSYEQYF. The CDR3 nucleotides read TGTGCCAGCAGTTCTACTCGACAGGGACCCTCCTACGAGCAGTACTTC. The rearrangement joins TRBV28 to TRBJ2-7; TRBD1 matches 7 bases. The germline CDR1 and CDR2 sequences are MDHEN and SYDVKM. The CDR3 totals 16 residues. V lost 4 bases to trimming and J lost 0 bases; unmatched junction nucleotides: 9.